This T cell receptor beta chain was documented in a study of beta chain features in type 1 diabetes. Study-wide findings and caveats: In cDNA sequencing, cells with high TCR expression could be over-represented. Compared to healthy donors, patients appeared to have naive, central memory and Treg TCRB repertoires that were more alike. Moderately but significantly shorter TCRB CDR3s were found in Type 1 diabetes patients in all four CD4+ subsets. Insertions at VDJ junctions were less frequent in type 1 diabetes patients. These patients also deleted more nucleotides at the same junctions.

This CDR3 has 14 residues. V lost 2 bases and J lost 0, with 6 bases in between. Germline V gene lookup returns CDR1 LGHNA and CDR2 YNFKEQ. Expressed TCRB transcripts were sequenced because the isolated RNA had all been reverse transcribed beforehand. TCRdb's copy holds only in-frame clones and misses some; the assay was immunoSEQ multiplex PCR. The table has about 700,000 clones, about an eighth seen once. This clone was seen a few times. Its antigen remains unidentified. Sample: naive CD4+ T cells from blood. This receptor was identified in a man aged 18 to 30 with type 1 diabetes. The V gene is TRBV4-2, the J gene TRBJ2-3; D uncertain. The CDR3 protein is CASSQPPSTDTQYF. DNA for the CDR3: TGTGCCAGCAGCCAACCACCTAGCACAGATACGCAGTATTTT.